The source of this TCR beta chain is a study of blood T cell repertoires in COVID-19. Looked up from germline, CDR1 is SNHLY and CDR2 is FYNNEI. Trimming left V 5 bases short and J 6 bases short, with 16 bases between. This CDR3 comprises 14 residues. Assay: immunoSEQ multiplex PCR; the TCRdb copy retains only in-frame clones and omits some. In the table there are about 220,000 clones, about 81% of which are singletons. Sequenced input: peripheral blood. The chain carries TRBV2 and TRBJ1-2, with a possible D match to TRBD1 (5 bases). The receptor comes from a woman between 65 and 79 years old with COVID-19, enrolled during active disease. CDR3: CASSNFQGIDGYTF. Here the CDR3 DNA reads TGTGCCAGCAGTAATTTTCAGGGCATTGATGGCTACACCTTC.